These 21 T cell receptor beta chains share one sample of origin, sequenced in a study of CD8+CD57+ T cells in acquired aplastic anemia listed by TCRdb under 2018. TCRdb lists the instrument as Illumina HiSeq 2000. TCR beta VDJ combination and CDR3 sequence profiling used genomic DNA as the template. The raw public reads went through TCRdb reprocessing: fastp at Q25, MiXCR clone calling, in-frame beta chains kept. Rows with one shared CDR3 protein collapse into an entry with the most common genes and DNA. This sample has approximately 190,000 distinct CDR3 sequences in its table, and more than 45% of those were observed once. The top ten hold about 9.7% of the sample. The patients picked for sequencing were ones in whom flow cytometry had shown an expansion of CD8+CD57+ cells. The specimen was sorted CD4+, CD8+, or CD8+CD57+ T cells (not recorded which) from PBMCs. The origin of the receptors is a human donor with aplastic anemia.

This clonotype came up a few times. This rearrangement joins TRBV25-1 to TRBJ1-5, with a weak D call TRBD1 (6 bases). Germline V lookup: CDR1 MGHDK, CDR2 SYGVNS. CDR3 length: 15 amino acids. The V and J ends lost 2 bases and 3 bases respectively, with 11 bases between them. The CDR3 DNA reads as TGTGCCAGCAGTGAAAGGACAGCATTCAATCAGCCCCAGCATTTT. Its protein product is CASSERTAFNQPQHF.

The chain recombines TRBV10-3 with TRBJ2-2; no definite D call. This CDR3 spans 13 amino acids. CDR1 and CDR2 (germline): ENHRY, SYGVKD. Deletions cut 8 bases from V and 3 bases from J, with 10 bases between. The CDR3 nucleotides are TGTGCCATCCCCTCCGCGGACACCGGGGAGCTGTTTTTT. Amino acids: CAIPSADTGELFF.

The chain recombines TRBV28 with TRBJ2-1; no definite D call. V lost 5 bases, J lost 0 bases, and 11 bases lay in between. The length of the CDR3 is 15 residues. Germline lookup yields CDR1 MDHEN and CDR2 SYDVKM. CDR3 in DNA: TGTGCCAGCAGTCCCGACTCCCGCTCCTACAATGAGCAGTTCTTC. Encoded protein: CASSPDSRSYNEQFF.

The rearrangement links TRBV19 to TRBJ1-5; D is uncertain. This CDR3 has 13 residues. The germline CDR1 and CDR2 sequences are LNHDA and SQIVND (reference sequence). The V end lost 6 bases, the J end lost 4 bases, and 10 bases lay between the germline ends. The CDR3 region is CASRSRINQPQHF. The CDR3 DNA reads as TGTGCCAGTAGAAGTCGAATTAATCAGCCCCAGCATTTT. Full variable domain (rest looked up from reference TRBV19 and TRBJ1-5): DGGITQSPKYLFRKEGQNVTLSCEQNLNHDAMYWYRQDPGQGLRLIYYSQIVNDFQKGDIAEGYSVSREKKESFPLTVTSAQKNPTAFYLCASRSRINQPQHFGDGTRLSIL.

V gene TRBV11-1 combines with J gene TRBJ2-5; D is tentatively TRBD1 or TRBD2 (5 bases each). Trimming removed 6 bases from V and 5 bases from J, with 19 bases in between. The CDR3 sequence is 15 residues long. Per the germline V gene, CDR1 is SGHAT and CDR2 is FQDESV (reference sequence). The CDR3 reads CASSSRESKGETQYF. The CDR3 nucleotides read TGTGCCAGCAGTTCCCGGGAATCAAAGGGGGAGACCCAGTACTTC.

The rearrangement uses TRBV20-1 and TRBJ2-7, with D tentatively TRBD2 (6 bases). Germline V gene data show CDR1 as DFQATT and CDR2 as SNEGSKA (reference sequence). This CDR3 comprises 14 residues. Trimming took 3 bases from V and 4 from J, leaving 16 bases between them. CDR3 sequence: CSASRGTANYEQYF. CDR3 in DNA: TGCAGTGCTAGTCGCGGGACTGCGAATTACGAGCAGTACTTC.

On this clonotype: One base away lies a much larger clone, so this may be a sequencing read error. The J gene is TRBJ2-1, the V gene TRBV10-2; a weak D match, TRBD1 (5 bases). The J call may not be correct, given that the DNA end is closer to TRBJ2-7. CDR3 length equals 16 residues. The germline gives CDR1 WSHSY, CDR2 SAAADI. CDR3 in amino acids: CASSDPTAISYNEQYF. The CDR3 bases are TGCGCCAGCAGTGACCCGACAGCGATCTCCTACAATGAGCAGTACTTC.

This clonotype was found a few times. The CDR3 nucleotides read TGTGCCAGCACAAGCGGAGCGGGAGCCTACAATGAGCAGTTCTTC. Residues: CASTSGAGAYNEQFF. The chain joins TRBV28 to TRBJ2-1; TRBD2 agrees at 8 bases. Unmatched junction bases numbered 7, after V lost 7 bases and J lost 2 bases. Germline CDR1 is MDHEN and CDR2 is SYDVKM. This CDR3 has 15 amino acids.

This rearrangement joins TRBV5-6 to TRBJ2-3; D gene ambiguous. V lost 0 bases and J lost 0, with 11 bases in between. This CDR3 comprises 16 residues. From germline, CDR1 is SGHDT and CDR2 YYEEEE. In nucleotides, the CDR3 is TGTGCCAGCAGCTTGGCGACCAGATATAGCACAGATACGCAGTATTTT. Amino acids: CASSLATRYSTDTQYF.

This clonotype was counted a few times. The V gene is TRBV10-3, the J gene TRBJ1-1; D possibly corresponds to TRBD1 (6 bases). The CDR3 is 14 residues long. The V gene's germline CDR1 is ENHRY and CDR2 SYGVKD. The V and J ends lost 0 bases and 5 bases respectively, with 10 bases between them. The CDR3: CAISESMRGTEAFF. The CDR3, as DNA: TGTGCCATCAGTGAGTCGATGAGGGGGACTGAAGCTTTCTTT.

The rearrangement uses TRBV19 and TRBJ1-1; D perhaps matches TRBD1 (5 bases). V was pared by 7 bases and J by 6 bases, with 15 bases between. From germline, CDR1 is LNHDA and CDR2 SQIVND (reference sequence). There are 13 residues in the CDR3. The CDR3 reads CASKVGTTSEAFF. The CDR3, as DNA: TGTGCCAGTAAAGTGGGGACGACCTCTGAAGCTTTCTTT.

This clonotype was observed at least ten times. This chain joins TRBV5-1 and TRBJ2-1, with 11 bases that match TRBD1. The junction had 7 bases not matched to a gene; V was cut back by 5 bases and J by 9 bases. Per germline, CDR1 SGHRS and CDR2 YFSETQ. This CDR3 contains 14 residues. The chain's CDR3 is CASSSGQGAGEQFF. CDR3 DNA sequence: TGCGCCAGCAGTTCTGGACAGGGGGCTGGTGAGCAGTTCTTC. Full variable domain (remainder filled in from reference TRBV5-1 and TRBJ2-1): KAGVTQTPRYLIKTRGQQVTLSCSPISGHRSVSWYQQTPGQGLQFLFEYFSETQRNKGNFPGRFSGRQFSNSRSEMNVSTLELGDSALYLCASSSGQGAGEQFFGPGTRLTVL.

The gene calls are TRBV25-1 and TRBJ1-5, with D unresolved. Trimming stripped 3 bases from V and 4 bases from J, with 7 bases between. The CDR3 sequence is 13 residues long. Looked up from germline, CDR1 is MGHDK and CDR2 is SYGVNS. CDR3 protein: CASSDYENQPQHF. As DNA, the CDR3 is TGTGCCAGCAGTGATTATGAGAATCAGCCCCAGCATTTT.

This chain connects TRBV5-5 to TRBJ1-3, with unresolved D. Deletions cut 1 base from V and 0 bases from J, with 11 bases between. The CDR3 runs 16 residues. Germline CDR1 reads SGHKS; CDR2 reads YYEKEE (reference sequence). The CDR3, as DNA: TGTGCCAGCAGCTTGATGGGCTTCAGCTCTGGAAACACCATATATTTT. Protein: CASSLMGFSSGNTIYF.

In this sample, this clonotype turned up many times. The V call is TRBV5-5, the J call TRBJ2-3, with TRBD2 as a possible D gene (6 bases). The CDR3 has 15 amino acids. Germline values: CDR1 SGHKS, CDR2 YYEKEE (reference sequence). Deletions cut 5 bases from V and 2 bases from J, with 15 bases between. CDR3 in DNA: TGTGCCAGCAGGCAGGGACTTCACCACACAGATACGCAGTATTTT. It translates to CASRQGLHHTDTQYF.

This clonotype turned up a few times. DNA for the CDR3: TGTGCCAGCTCACCATTGGGGGGCGCGGGTAATTCACCCCTCCACTTT. Protein sequence: CASSPLGGAGNSPLHF. The rearrangement links TRBV18 to TRBJ1-6, with D possibly matching TRBD1 (6 bases). CDR3 length: 16 residues. Trimming left V 2 bases short and J 6 bases short, with 14 bases between. The germline V gene has CDR1 KGHSH and CDR2 LQKENI.

The chain joins TRBV19 to TRBJ1-2; 8 nucleotides agree with TRBD1. The trim removed 0 bases at V and 7 bases at J, leaving 4 bases unmatched. This CDR3 comprises 14 residues. Germline V lookup: CDR1 LNHDA, CDR2 SQIVND (reference sequence). DNA for the CDR3: TGTGCCAGTAGTATAGAAGAGGGACAGGTTGGCTACACCTTC. Amino acids: CASSIEEGQVGYTF.

The rearrangement links TRBV12-3 or TRBV12-4 to TRBJ1-2; TRBD1 aligns across 9 bases. V was clipped by 6 bases and J by 8 bases; unmatched bases: 7. The length of the CDR3 is 13 residues. The CDR3 protein is CASRGQGWYGYTF. The CDR3 DNA reads as TGTGCCAGCAGGGGACAGGGATGGTACGGCTACACCTTC.

The chain is built from TRBV7-9 and TRBJ1-2, with D possibly being TRBD1 (5 bases). The V and J ends lost 5 bases and 4 bases respectively, with 11 bases between them. The CDR3 is made up of 13 amino acids. The germline V gene encodes CDR1 SEHNR and CDR2 FQNEAQ (reference sequence). The CDR3 loop is CASSPRTSYGYTF. The CDR3 region has the DNA TGTGCCAGCAGCCCGCGGACAAGCTATGGCTACACCTTC.

The CDR3 region is CASSIGPGYGYTF. The CDR3 nucleotides are TGTGCCAGCAGCATAGGACCCGGATATGGCTACACCTTC. The chain joins TRBV6-1 to TRBJ1-2; D ambiguous. The V and J ends lost 6 bases and 5 bases respectively, with 13 bases between them. Germline CDR1 MNHNS, CDR2 SASEGT. The CDR3 has 13 residues.

This clonotype was seen at least ten times. The chain is built from TRBV29-1 and TRBJ1-4; D ambiguous. The CDR3 covers 15 residues. V gave up 4 bases and J gave up 4 bases, with 16 bases separating them. Germline-derived CDR1 and CDR2 are SQVTM and ANQGSEA. CDR3 in amino acids: CSVGVASALNEKLFF. The CDR3 nucleotides are TGCAGCGTTGGGGTAGCGTCCGCTCTTAATGAAAAACTGTTTTTT. Together with reference TRBV29-1 and TRBJ1-4, the CDR3 gives the full variable domain: SAVISQKPSRDICQRGTSLTIQCQVDSQVTMMFWYRQQPGQSLTLIATANQGSEATYESGFVIDKFPISRPNLTFSTLTVSNMSPEDSSIYLCSVGVASALNEKLFFGSGTQLSVL.